This is a list of T cell receptor beta chains from one sample in a study of blood T cell repertoires in COVID-19. The method was immunoSEQ multiplex PCR; TCRdb's version includes in-frame clones alone and lacks a portion of them. The data show about 250,000 clones, roughly nine tenths seen once. Sample: PBMCs or T cells enriched from blood (not recorded which). The receptors here all came from a woman younger than 30 who had recovered from COVID-19. The CDR3 runs from the conserved cysteine through the conserved F or W. Fields, in order: V gene, D gene, J gene, clone size, CDR3 DNA, CDR3 protein. D genes are given only for firm matches. Expanded clones are given a class, and other clones once, few, many or no size at all.

TRBV18,TRBD1,TRBJ1-5,few,TGTGCCAGCTCACCTGGACAGGGCAATCAGCCCCAGCATTTT,CASSPGQGNQPQHF
TRBV6-2/TRBV6-3,NA,TRBJ1-5,NA,TGTGCCAGCAGCCGGCGGGGGCAGCCCCAGCATTTT,CASSRRGQPQHF
TRBV6-6,TRBD1,TRBJ2-3,NA,TGTGCCAGCAGTCGGACAGGGGCGACGCTAGGCACAGATACGCAGTATTTT,CASSRTGATLGTDTQYF
TRBV4-2,TRBD2,TRBJ2-2,few,TGTGCCAGCAGCTTAGCGGGCCCCCCCGGGGAGCTGTTTTTT,CASSLAGPPGELFF
TRBV30,NA,TRBJ1-2,NA,TGTGCCTGGAGTGTGCGGTACTATGGCTACACCTTC,CAWSVRYYGYTF
TRBV4-1,NA,TRBJ1-6,NA,TGCGCCAGCAGCTCCGGACAGAATAATTCACCCCTCCACTTT,CASSSGQNNSPLHF
TRBV6-4,NA,TRBJ1-1,NA,TGTGCCAGCAGTTGGGACATCCGCTCCACTGAAGCTTTCTTT,CASSWDIRSTEAFF
TRBV5-6,NA,TRBJ1-3,NA,TGTGCCAGCAGCTCGTCTAGAGATAGATTCTTCTCTGGAAACACCATATATTTT,CASSSSRDRFFSGNTIYF
TRBV6-2/TRBV6-3,NA,TRBJ1-1,NA,TGTGCCAGCAGCTTCGGACAGATTGAAGCTTTCTTT,CASSFGQIEAFF
TRBV7-6,TRBD2,TRBJ2-2,NA,TGTGCCAGCAGCTTTTGGGGTAGCGGGGAATACACCGGGGAGCTGTTTTTT,CASSFWGSGEYTGELFF
TRBV5-1,TRBD1,TRBJ2-3,NA,TGCGCCAGCAGCCAAGACAGGGGGGGACGAGATACGCAGTATTTT,CASSQDRGGRDTQYF
TRBV10-1,NA,TRBJ1-2,once,TGCGCCAGCAGTGAGTCGGGGGGCTATGGCTACACCTTC,CASSESGGYGYTF
TRBV19,TRBD1,TRBJ1-6,NA,TGTGCCAGTAGTACCTCGGGACAGGGAAGCTCACCCCTCCACTTT,CASSTSGQGSSPLHF
TRBV7-9,NA,TRBJ1-2,NA,TGTGCCAGCAGCCACCGACAGTCCTATGGCTACACCTTC,CASSHRQSYGYTF
TRBV4-2,TRBD2,TRBJ2-2,NA,TGTGCCAGCAGCCAAGGACCGGGACTAGCTGTGAACACCGGGGAGCTGTTTTTT,CASSQGPGLAVNTGELFF